This entry lists 12 T cell receptor beta chains sequenced from one sample in a study of CD8 T cells in Susac syndrome. Random hexamers served to reverse transcribe roughly 0.5 to 1 ug RNA. In TCRdb, the immunoSEQ multiplex PCR reads were re-called with MiXCR into one record per CDR3 protein. This sample yields about 140,000 distinct CDR3 sequences, of which just under 95% are seen a single time; more than 0.14% belongs to the top ten. The sample taken for sequencing was CD4+ T cells from PBMCs. The receptors originated from a human donor with Susac syndrome.

The V and J genes are TRBV12-3 or TRBV12-4 and TRBJ1-3, with 7 positions matching TRBD1. The CDR3 runs to 14 residues. V lost 5 bases and J lost 0; bases outside the gene matches: 1. The DNA for the CDR3 is TGTGCCAGCAGTAACAGGGGCTCTGGAAACACCATATATTTT. As protein: CASSNRGSGNTIYF.

The J gene is TRBJ2-1, the V gene TRBV20-1; TRBD2 agrees at 10 bases. The CDR3 loop spans 15 amino acids. Trimming at V came to 3 bases and at J to 4 bases, leaving 6 bases not matched to a gene. Germline V gene lookup returns CDR1 DFQATT and CDR2 SNEGSKA (reference sequence). The CDR3 nucleotides are TGCAGTGCTAGGAGCGGGAGGGCCTGGTACAATGAGCAGTTCTTC. This encodes CSARSGRAWYNEQFF.

In DNA form, the CDR3 reads TGTGCCAGTAGTATAGTTCGCGGTGAAGCTTTCTTT. Translated: CASSIVRGEAFF. The J gene is TRBJ1-1, the V gene TRBV19; D is ambiguous. Per germline, CDR1 LNHDA and CDR2 SQIVND (reference sequence). Deletions cut 1 base from V and 7 bases from J, with 7 bases between. This CDR3 has 12 residues.

The count of this clonotype is one. This chain uses TRBV24-1 with TRBJ1-1, with 11 positions matching TRBD1. J gave up 6 bases and V 5 bases, and 4 bases lay outside the gene matches. This CDR3 is 14 amino acids long. Germline V gene lookup returns CDR1 KGHDR and CDR2 SFDVKD. The CDR3 loop is CATSAGQGASEAFF. CDR3 coding DNA: TGTGCCACCAGTGCCGGACAGGGGGCCTCTGAAGCTTTCTTT.

The chain is built from TRBV12-3 or TRBV12-4 and TRBJ2-1; 9 bases are a match to TRBD2. Trimming at V came to 5 bases and at J to 6 bases, leaving 11 bases not matched to a gene. The length of the CDR3 is 16 residues. The CDR3 DNA sequence: TGTGCCAGCAGTGATCCCGGGGCTAGCGGGATCAATGAGCAGTTCTTC. The encoded protein is CASSDPGASGINEQFF.

This chain connects TRBV12-3 or TRBV12-4 to TRBJ1-2, with D tentatively TRBD1 (5 bases). Trimming removed 2 bases at V and 5 bases at J, with 9 bases between. The CDR3 extends over 13 amino acids. The chain's CDR3 is CASSLRGGYGYTF. The CDR3 DNA follows: TGTGCCAGCAGTTTACGTGGGGGGTATGGCTACACCTTC.

The V call is TRBV29-1, the J call TRBJ2-7, with 10 bases lining up with TRBD2. After removal of 5 bases from V and 5 bases from J, the junction contained 9 bases not matched to a gene. The CDR3 length is 14 residues. Germline CDR1 reads SQVTM; CDR2 reads ANQGSEA. CDR3 residues: CSVLPSGSFHEQYF. The CDR3 coding sequence is TGCAGCGTTCTTCCTAGCGGGAGTTTCCACGAGCAGTACTTC.

The chain is built from TRBV7-9 and TRBJ1-1, with D hard to call. Germline CDR1 SEHNR, CDR2 FQNEAQ (reference sequence). The V end lost 5 bases, the J end lost 6 bases, and 10 bases lay between the germline ends. This CDR3 contains 12 residues. The CDR3 nucleotides are TGTGCCAGCAGCCCGCTAAAGTCTGAAGCTTTCTTT. Its protein is CASSPLKSEAFF. Looking up the rest from reference TRBV7-9 and TRBJ1-1 gives the full variable domain: DTGVSQNPRHKITKRGQNVTFRCDPISEHNRLYWYRQTLGQGPEFLTYFQNEAQLEKSRLLSDRFSAERPKGSFSTLEIQRTEQGDSAMYLCASSPLKSEAFFGQGTRLTVV.

In this sample, this clonotype turned up once. V usage is TRBV6-2 or TRBV6-3 and J usage is TRBJ1-1; D unclear. The CDR3 runs 11 residues. Germline CDR1 is MNHEY and CDR2 is SVGEGT. V dropped 6 bases and J dropped 8 bases, with 10 bases sitting between them. As DNA, the CDR3 is TGTGCCAGCAGCTTCCCAGAAGAAGCTTTCTTT. This gives the protein CASSFPEEAFF.

This chain links TRBV12-3 or TRBV12-4 with TRBJ1-5; D remains ambiguous. Deletions cut 8 bases from V and 0 bases from J, with 5 bases between. There are 12 residues in the CDR3. In nucleotides, the CDR3 is TGTGCCAGCCGATATAGCAATCAGCCCCAGCATTTT. It yields the protein CASRYSNQPQHF.

The chain employs TRBV11-2 and TRBJ2-3, with 8 bases fitting TRBD2. Germline CDR1 reads SGHAT; CDR2 reads FQNNGV. CDR3 length equals 16 residues. The junction had 12 bases not matched to a gene; V was cut back by 4 bases and J by 6 bases. The CDR3 is CASSSILAGGRDTQYF. The CDR3 region has the DNA TGTGCCAGCAGCTCGATTCTAGCGGGCGGTCGTGATACGCAGTATTTT.

The chain combines TRBV15 with TRBJ2-5, with D unresolved. With 0 bases removed from V and 5 bases from J, the gap between germline ends came to 10 bases. In germline, CDR1 is LNHNV, CDR2 YYDKDF (reference sequence). This CDR3 has 14 amino acids. The CDR3 sequence is CATSREPGRETQYF. The CDR3 DNA reads TGTGCCACCAGCAGAGAGCCGGGCAGGGAGACCCAGTACTTC.